What follows describes a single T cell receptor beta chain. Clones were read by immunoSEQ multiplex PCR, and TCRdb kept only the in-frame ones, dropping some. The sample records about 140,000 clones, approximately 89% being singletons. This sample stems from a study of blood T cell repertoires in COVID-19. CDR3 length equals 13 residues. V was trimmed by 2 bases and J by 11 bases, leaving 13 bases between them. From germline, CDR1 is MNHNS and CDR2 SASEGT. This chain connects TRBV6-1 to TRBJ2-1, with a tentative D call TRBD1 (5 bases). The sample comprised peripheral blood. This TCR derives from a man in his sixties with active or convalescent COVID-19. CDR3 amino acids: CASSEQGNGQQFF. The CDR3 nucleotides are TGTGCCAGCAGTGAACAGGGAAACGGCCAGCAGTTCTTC.